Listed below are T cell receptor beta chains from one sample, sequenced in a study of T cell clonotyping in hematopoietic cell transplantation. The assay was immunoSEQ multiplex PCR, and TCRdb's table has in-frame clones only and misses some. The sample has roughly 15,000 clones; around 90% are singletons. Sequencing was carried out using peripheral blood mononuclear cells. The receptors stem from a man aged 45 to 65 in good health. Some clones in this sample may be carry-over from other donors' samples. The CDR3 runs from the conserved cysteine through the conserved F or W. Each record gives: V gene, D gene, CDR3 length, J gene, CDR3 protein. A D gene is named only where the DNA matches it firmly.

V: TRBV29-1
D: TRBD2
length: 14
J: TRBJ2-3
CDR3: CSVPPSGGAGTQYF

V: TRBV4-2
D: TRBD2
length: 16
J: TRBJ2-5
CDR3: CASSQEESSGVGAQYF

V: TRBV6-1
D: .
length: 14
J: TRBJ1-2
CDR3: CASSELGAVGGYTF

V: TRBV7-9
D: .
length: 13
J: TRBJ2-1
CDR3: CASSLGSSLEQFF

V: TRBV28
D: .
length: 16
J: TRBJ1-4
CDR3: CASSLSQGQYNEKLFF

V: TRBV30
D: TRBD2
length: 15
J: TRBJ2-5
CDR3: CAWSDDTGLAETQYF

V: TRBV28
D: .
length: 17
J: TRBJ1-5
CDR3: CASSSSVRRRSNQPQHF

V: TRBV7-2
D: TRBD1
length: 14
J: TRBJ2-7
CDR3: CASSHRDRFHEQYF

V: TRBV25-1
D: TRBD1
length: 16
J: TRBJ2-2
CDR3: CASRLGTGGSVGELFF

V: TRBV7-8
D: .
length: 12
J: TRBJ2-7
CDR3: CASSLWGVEQYF

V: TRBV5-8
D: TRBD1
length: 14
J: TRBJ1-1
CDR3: CASSLDRGIGEAFF

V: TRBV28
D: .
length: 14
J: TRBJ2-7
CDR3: CASRDSSYPYEQYF

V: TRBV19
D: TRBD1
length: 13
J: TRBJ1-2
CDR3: CASRDRGNYGYTF

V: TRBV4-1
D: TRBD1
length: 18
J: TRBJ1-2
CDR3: CASSQDRDRGEGNYGYTF

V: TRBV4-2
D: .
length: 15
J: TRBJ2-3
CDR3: CASSQDWDRPDTQYF

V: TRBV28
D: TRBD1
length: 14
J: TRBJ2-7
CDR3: CASSLGTGGREQYF

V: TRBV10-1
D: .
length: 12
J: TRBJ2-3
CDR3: CASSSVGDTQYF

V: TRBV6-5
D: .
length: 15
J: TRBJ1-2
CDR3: CASSYEPHHNYGYTF

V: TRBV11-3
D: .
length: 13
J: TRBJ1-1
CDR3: CASSSGRMVGAFF

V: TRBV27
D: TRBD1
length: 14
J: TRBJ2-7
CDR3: CASRGVGGPYEQYF

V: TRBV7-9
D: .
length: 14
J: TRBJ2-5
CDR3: CASRLAAGEETQYF

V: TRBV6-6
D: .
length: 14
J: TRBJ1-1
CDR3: CASSYSTARPEAFF

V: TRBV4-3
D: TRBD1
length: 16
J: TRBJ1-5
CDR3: CASSQDWGQIYQPQHF

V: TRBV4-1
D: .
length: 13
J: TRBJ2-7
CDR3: CASSHTHGGRQYF

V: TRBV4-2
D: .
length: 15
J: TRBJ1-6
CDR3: CASSQARADNSPLHF

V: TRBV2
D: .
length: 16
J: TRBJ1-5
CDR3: CASSRGQAESNQPQHF

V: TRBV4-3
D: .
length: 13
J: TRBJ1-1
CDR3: CASSQDLRTEAFF

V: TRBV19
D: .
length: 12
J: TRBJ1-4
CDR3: CASSIGGEKLFF

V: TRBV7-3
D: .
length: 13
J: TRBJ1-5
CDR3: CASSPGANQPQHF

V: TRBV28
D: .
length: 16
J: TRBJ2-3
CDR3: CASSPDPSGPADTQYF

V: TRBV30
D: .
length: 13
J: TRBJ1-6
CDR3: CAWSVEDNSPLHF

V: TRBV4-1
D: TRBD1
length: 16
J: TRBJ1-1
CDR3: CASSLGQGTLNTEAFF

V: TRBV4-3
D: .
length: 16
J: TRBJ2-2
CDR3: CASSQDNTRITGELFF

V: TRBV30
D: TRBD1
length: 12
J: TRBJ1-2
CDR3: CAWSAGQSGYTF

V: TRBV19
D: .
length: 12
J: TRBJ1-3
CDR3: CASRQAGNTIYF

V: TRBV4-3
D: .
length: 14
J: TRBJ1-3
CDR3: CASSRDSTGNTIYF

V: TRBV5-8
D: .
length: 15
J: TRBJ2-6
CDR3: CATSRGRPGANVLTF

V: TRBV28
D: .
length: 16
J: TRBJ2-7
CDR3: CASSLWGRGTSYEQYF

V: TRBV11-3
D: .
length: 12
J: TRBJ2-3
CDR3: CASSSGTDTQYF

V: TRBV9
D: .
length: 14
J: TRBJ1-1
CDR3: CASSEPPLNTEAFF

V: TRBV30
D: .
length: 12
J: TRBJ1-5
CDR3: CAWSVNVQPQHF

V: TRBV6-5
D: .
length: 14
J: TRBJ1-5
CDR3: CASSYGGSNQPQHF

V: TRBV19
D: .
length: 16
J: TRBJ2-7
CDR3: CASMGFRGTGSYEQYF

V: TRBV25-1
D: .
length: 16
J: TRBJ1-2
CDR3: CASSEYDPQGSYGYTF

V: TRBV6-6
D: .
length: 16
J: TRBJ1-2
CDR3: CASSYEVLAGDYGYTF